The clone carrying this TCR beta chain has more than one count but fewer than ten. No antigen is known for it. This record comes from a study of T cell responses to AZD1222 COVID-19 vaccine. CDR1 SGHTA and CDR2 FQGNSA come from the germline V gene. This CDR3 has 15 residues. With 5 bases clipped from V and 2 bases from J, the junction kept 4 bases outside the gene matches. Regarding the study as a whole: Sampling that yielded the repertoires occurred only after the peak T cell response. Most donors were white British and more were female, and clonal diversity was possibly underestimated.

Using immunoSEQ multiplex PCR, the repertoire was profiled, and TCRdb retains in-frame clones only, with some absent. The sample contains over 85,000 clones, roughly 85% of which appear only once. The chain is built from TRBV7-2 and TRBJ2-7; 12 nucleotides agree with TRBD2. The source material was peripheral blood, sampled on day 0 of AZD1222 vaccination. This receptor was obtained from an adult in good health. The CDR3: CASSPLAGGPYEQYF. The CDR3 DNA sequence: TGTGCCAGCAGCCCGCTAGCGGGAGGGCCCTACGAGCAGTACTTC.